A selection of T cell receptor beta chains follows, all from one sample in a study of CD8+CD57+ T cells in acquired aplastic anemia. TCRdb reprocessed the reads with MiXCR, giving one entry per CDR3 protein. The table has roughly 98,000 distinct CDR3 sequences, about 63% seen once; the top ten hold approximately 60%. The sequenced material came from sorted CD4+, CD8+, or CD8+CD57+ T cells (not recorded which) from PBMCs. Receptor source: a human donor with aplastic anemia. The CDR3 runs from the conserved cysteine through the conserved F or W. A D gene is named only where the DNA matches it firmly. Rows may omit the clone size; those that give it use once, few, many or a size class.

NA	NA	TRBV20-1	TRBJ2-3	TGTAGTGCTAGAGAAGGGGGAACCAGCACAGATACGCAGTATTTT	CSAREGGTSTDTQYF
NA	NA	TRBV7-9	TRBJ1-1	TGTGCCAGCAGCTTGTCGGGCACTGAAGCTTTCTTT	CASSLSGTEAFF
NA	NA	TRBV20-1	TRBJ1-5	TGCAGTGCGGCCGGGACACATGATCAGCCCCAGCATTTT	CSAAGTHDQPQHF
TRBD1	NA	TRBV20-1	TRBJ1-2	TGCAGTGCTAACGAACCGGGACAGGGACGTCATGGCTACACCTTC	CSANEPGQGRHGYTF
TRBD2	NA	TRBV20-1	TRBJ2-7	TGCAGTGCTCGGACTAGAGCCTACGAGCAGTACTTC	CSARTRAYEQYF
NA	NA	TRBV7-2	TRBJ1-1	TGTGCCAGCAGCCGCGGGAACACTGAAGCTTTCTTT	CASSRGNTEAFF
TRBD2	once	TRBV7-6	TRBJ2-7	TGTGCCAGGGAGGGCTGGGGGACTAGCGCCACAGGGGTCCACGAGCAGTACTTC	CAREGWGTSATGVHEQYF
NA	NA	TRBV24-1	TRBJ2-1	TGTGCCACCAGTGATTCCGGGGAATTGGGCGAGCAGTTCTTC	CATSDSGELGEQFF
NA	NA	TRBV7-2	TRBJ1-2	TGTGCCAGCAGCTCATCAGGGGCTTATGGCTACACCTTC	CASSSSGAYGYTF
NA	NA	TRBV7-6	TRBJ1-1	TGTGCCAGCAGCTTAGAGGGGGGGGACACTGAAGCTTTCTTT	CASSLEGGDTEAFF
NA	NA	TRBV20-1	TRBJ2-5	TGCAGTGCGCCCGACGGACAAGAGACCCAGTACTTC	CSAPDGQETQYF
TRBD1	NA	TRBV7-9	TRBJ2-7	TGTGCCAGCAGTGAGACAGGGGGCAACGAGCAGTACTTC	CASSETGGNEQYF
NA	NA	TRBV3-1	TRBJ1-2	TGTGCCAGCAGCCAAGACTCGGCAGGGAGCGGCTACACCTTC	CASSQDSAGSGYTF
TRBD2	few	TRBV24-1	TRBJ2-1	TGTGCCACCAGTGATTATAGCGGGGTCGAGCAGTTCTTC	CATSDYSGVEQFF
TRBD2	few	TRBV7-3	TRBJ2-1	TGTGCCAGCAGCCTCGGACTAGCGAACAATGAGCAGTTCTTC	CASSLGLANNEQFF
NA	NA	TRBV19	TRBJ1-4	TGTGCCAGTAGTACATACGAAAAACTGTTTTTT	CASSTYEKLFF
NA	NA	TRBV2	TRBJ2-1	TGTGCCAGCAAGATTCAAGGGTATGAGCAGTTCTTC	CASKIQGYEQFF
NA	once	TRBV29-1	TRBJ2-1	TGCAGCGTTGAAGTACGTCAGTATGAGCAGTTCTTC	CSVEVRQYEQFF
NA	NA	TRBV9	TRBJ1-2	TGTGCCAGCAGCGCAGAAGTTGCCGGGGATGGCTACACCTTC	CASSAEVAGDGYTF
NA	NA	TRBV29-1	TRBJ1-2	TGCAGCGTTGAAGGGGCTGATGGCTACACCTTC	CSVEGADGYTF
NA	NA	TRBV20-1	TRBJ1-2	TGCAGTGCTTGGGGGTCAGGGAACTATGGCTACACCTTC	CSAWGSGNYGYTF
NA	NA	TRBV7-9	TRBJ1-1	TGTGCCAGCAGCGCCGTAGGACTGCCGAACACTGAAGCTTTCTTT	CASSAVGLPNTEAFF
TRBD1	once	TRBV7-6	TRBJ1-1	TGTGCCAGCAGCTTTGACAGGGACACTGAAGCTTTCTTT	CASSFDRDTEAFF
NA	NA	TRBV14	TRBJ1-2	TGTGCCAGCAGCCAAGATCTGGGTCTGGGCTACACCTTC	CASSQDLGLGYTF